This T cell receptor (beta chain) was sequenced during a study of blood T cell repertoires in COVID-19 (dated by TCRdb to the early 2020s). Regarding the complete study: Samples covering the acute and convalescent phases of COVID-19 were provided by collaborators in the United States, Italy and Spain. The prospective study material was composed of cDNA or gDNA derived from T cells, B-cell-depleted T cells, or PBMCs. The dataset comprised deeply sampled blood TCRbeta repertoires from subjects exposed to, actively infected with, or recovered from COVID-19. The repertoires were released in a freely available public database meant as a resource for research on the immune response to SARS-CoV-2. Samples came from the ongoing ImmuneRACE study (first 160 participants) plus 1,254 subjects from 6 global collaborators. The sample metadata nearly always contained a de-identified subject ID, COVID-19 status, age in years and sex. Where available, HLA class I and class II types were obtained from metadata supplied by the sample provider rather than from assay-based typing.

One collaborating source in Seattle enrolled patients during active infection and followed them longitudinally through the course of disease. The collaborating institutions used their own protocols to collect whole blood in K2EDTA tubes. For TCRbeta analysis, collaborator samples were shipped as frozen whole blood, as isolated PBMCs, or as DNA extracted from either sample type. CDR1 and CDR2, looked up from the germline V gene, are SGHTA and FQGNSA. The CDR3 spans 13 residues, from the cysteine through the phenylalanine. Solely the CDR3 DNA is kept, with 39 bases framed from the first base. For this chain, trimming is 11 bases at the V end and 3 bases at the J end, and the number of junction bases without a gene match is 3. TCRbeta CDR3 regions were amplified from genomic DNA using the immunoSEQ Assay, a bias-controlled multiplex PCR. The paper's data handling went like this. The number of nucleated cells in each sample was estimated from the amplification of reference gene primers within the assay. To quantify the absolute abundance of each unique TCRbeta CDR3 rearrangement, sequence reads were collapsed and filtered. For each sample, productive Simpson clonality was calculated as the square root of Simpson's diversity index across productive rearrangements. TCRdb provides this immuneACCESS table in a form limited to in-frame rearrangements. Some clones are lacking; in checked studies, under half of them reflect an unresolved V gene, and why the rest are absent is not known. The V and J calls and clone size come from that table; D and trimming were worked out from the DNA. The sample yields under 200,000 clones; roughly 80% were counted once. The ten largest account for more than 12% of the sample.

Overall study results and their limits: Clinical and demographic metadata were provided uncurated, with the amount varying by source and participant.

Comment on this clone: Its antigen is still unknown. Base qualities are missing; no much larger clone stands one base away.

Specimen: peripheral blood. Recombination joined TRBV7-2 with TRBJ2-2; 10 junctional bases match TRBD1. The clonotype was recovered from a woman aged 70-85 years with COVID-19, enrolled during active disease. The sequence in DNA is TGTGCCGGGACAGGGGCCGACACCGGGGAGCTGTTTTTT. Its amino acids are CAGTGADTGELFF.